Below, 20 T cell receptor beta chains from the same sample are listed, as sequenced in a study of T-cell reconstitution after alpha-beta-depleted transplantation in children. For TCRbeta, the library was prepared with unique molecular identifiers. MiXCR, run by TCRdb on the PCR reads, gives a single entry per CDR3 protein. The repertoire has about 200,000 distinct CDR3 sequences, approximately 17% of them found once; the top ten carry 40% to 50%. Sequenced here: PBMCs, mostly from graft donor cells, sampled 360 days after TCRalphabeta/CD19-depleted stem cell transplant. The receptor set was obtained from a male patient between 2 and 15 years old who had a stem cell transplant for acute lymphoblastic leukemia, so the T cells may come from the graft donor.

This clonotype appeared a few times. The chain has TRBV5-1 and TRBJ1-1; 8 bases line up with TRBD1. The CDR3 runs to 13 residues. The germline V gene encodes CDR1 SGHRS and CDR2 YFSETQ. J was trimmed by 4 bases and V by 5 bases; bases with no gene match: 4. The CDR3 coding sequence is TGCGCCAGCAGGGAACAGGGGGGCACTGAAGCTTTCTTT. This translates into CASREQGGTEAFF. Combining the CDR3 with reference TRBV5-1 and TRBJ1-1 gives the whole variable domain KAGVTQTPRYLIKTRGQQVTLSCSPISGHRSVSWYQQTPGQGLQFLFEYFSETQRNKGNFPGRFSGRQFSNSRSEMNVSTLELGDSALYLCASREQGGTEAFFGQGTRLTVV.

This chain uses TRBV6-1 with TRBJ2-2; D perhaps matches TRBD2 (6 bases). Per the germline V gene, CDR1 is MNHNS and CDR2 is SASEGT. The CDR3 is made up of 15 amino acids. With 8 bases removed from V and 4 bases from J, the gap between germline ends came to 17 bases. CDR3: CASVGYGGVTGELFF. Written as DNA, the CDR3 is TGTGCCAGCGTAGGGTACGGGGGTGTCACCGGGGAGCTGTTTTTT.

A word on this clonotype: Sequence at one end of the junction differs from germline and may be a read error. The chain employs TRBV29-1 and TRBJ1-4; TRBD1 might be the D (5 bases). CDR1 is SQVTM, CDR2 ANQGSEA, per germline. CDR3 length: 16 residues. The CDR3 nucleotides read TGCACCGTTGAAGATTCTCAGGGAGCTTATAGAGAAAAACTGTTTTTT. This codes for CTVEDSQGAYREKLFF. The full variable domain, rest sourced from reference TRBV29-1 and TRBJ1-4, is SAVISQKPSRDICQRGTSLTIQCQVDSQVTMMFWYRQQPGQSLTLIATANQGSEATYESGFVIDKFPISRPNLTFSTLTVSNMSPEDSSIYLCTVEDSQGAYREKLFFGSGTQLSVL.

This clonotype was recorded at least ten times. The CDR3 DNA follows: TGCGCCAGCAGCTTGGACAGGGACTACGAGCAGTACTTC. This translates into CASSLDRDYEQYF. The genes are TRBV5-1 and TRBJ2-7, with a tentative D call TRBD1 (6 bases). Germline V gene lookup returns CDR1 SGHRS and CDR2 YFSETQ. V was cut by 0 bases and J by 3 bases, with 7 bases left in between. This CDR3 region has 13 residues.

This clonotype appeared a few times. This sequence joins TRBV12-3 or TRBV12-4 and TRBJ1-1; D is perhaps TRBD1 (5 bases). The CDR3 runs to 15 residues. The ends were cut back, 6 bases at V and 1 base at J, with 15 bases in the middle. The CDR3 loop reads CASRRDPQGNTEAFF. For the CDR3, the DNA is TGTGCCAGCAGACGGGACCCCCAGGGGAACACTGAAGCTTTCTTT.

The chain joins TRBV4-3 to TRBJ2-1, with unresolved D. Germline CDR1 reads LGHNA; CDR2 reads YSLEER. This CDR3 has 14 residues. V lost 0 bases and J 7 bases, leaving 10 bases between the germline ends. The CDR3 coding sequence is TGCGCCAGCAGCCAAGAACCAAAAGTGAATGAGCAGTTCTTC. Translation gives CASSQEPKVNEQFF.

This clonotype showed up just a few times. The V gene is TRBV25-1, the J gene TRBJ2-1; perhaps TRBD2 as D (7 bases). This CDR3 contains 14 residues. With 3 bases removed from V and 8 bases from J, the gap between germline ends came to 14 bases. In germline, CDR1 is MGHDK, CDR2 SYGVNS. CDR3 amino acids: CASSDTGGPDEQFF. CDR3 nucleotide sequence: TGTGCCAGCAGTGATACGGGGGGCCCCGATGAGCAGTTCTTC.

The chain carries TRBV5-1 and TRBJ1-3, with D perhaps TRBD1 (6 bases). V was shortened by 8 bases and J by 1 base, with 10 bases between the two germline ends. CDR1 is SGHRS, CDR2 YFSETQ, per germline. This CDR3 comprises 13 residues. The DNA for the CDR3 is TGCGCCAGTCACCAGGGGTCTGGAAACACCATATATTTT. Translated: CASHQGSGNTIYF.

The chain joins TRBV12-3 or TRBV12-4 to TRBJ2-3, with 8 nucleotides matching TRBD2. This CDR3 contains 18 residues. Unmatched junction bases numbered 11, after V lost 3 bases and J lost 0 bases. The CDR3 DNA reads as TGTGCCAGCAGTTTTATTGCGGGGGGCGGGGCTAGCACAGATACGCAGTATTTT. This gives the protein CASSFIAGGGASTDTQYF.

This clonotype was detected a few times. This chain links TRBV6-1 with TRBJ2-1, with 14 bases fitting TRBD2. V trimming: 4 bases; J trimming: 0 bases; junction bases outside the gene matches: 11. The CDR3 length is 20 residues. Germline V gene data show CDR1 as MNHNS and CDR2 as SASEGT. CDR3 residues: CASSASETSGGDSSYNEQFF. For the CDR3, the DNA is TGTGCCAGCAGTGCATCAGAGACTAGCGGGGGGGACAGCTCCTACAATGAGCAGTTCTTC.

This rearrangement joins TRBV5-1 to TRBJ2-6; D remains ambiguous. Germline values: CDR1 SGHRS, CDR2 YFSETQ. V was pared by 4 bases and J by 0 bases, with 14 bases between. The CDR3 has 17 residues. DNA of the CDR3: TGCGCCAGCAGCCGGAGTGGATATTCCTCTGGGGCCAACGTCCTGACTTTC. Its protein product is CASSRSGYSSGANVLTF.

This clonotype appeared many times. This chain links TRBV28 with TRBJ2-7; no clear D. Germline V gene sequence: CDR1 MDHEN, CDR2 SYDVKM. V lost 8 bases and J lost 2, with 10 bases in between. This CDR3 comprises 12 residues. The CDR3 sequence is CASAITAYEQYF. The DNA for the CDR3 is TGTGCCAGCGCTATTACGGCCTACGAGCAGTACTTC.

V gene TRBV11-2 combines with J gene TRBJ2-6; D possibly corresponds to TRBD2 (6 bases). The CDR3 length is 17 residues. Per the germline V gene, CDR1 is SGHAT and CDR2 is FQNNGV. The ends were cut back, 4 bases at V and 3 bases at J, with 16 bases in the middle. The CDR3 region is CASSYPGVRDGANVLTF. As DNA, the CDR3 is TGTGCCAGCAGCTACCCGGGGGTCAGGGATGGGGCCAACGTCCTGACTTTC.

The J gene is TRBJ1-2, the V gene TRBV20-1; 9 nucleotides line up with TRBD1. The CDR3 runs to 14 residues. V shed 5 bases and J 2 bases; nucleotides not matched to a gene: 6. Germline values: CDR1 DFQATT, CDR2 SNEGSKA (reference sequence). The chain's CDR3 is CSARRDRENYGYTF. The CDR3 DNA is TGCAGTGCTCGCCGGGACAGGGAGAACTATGGCTACACCTTC.

In its sample, this clonotype was seen a few times. The chain employs TRBV12-3 or TRBV12-4 and TRBJ2-7; TRBD2 aligns across 9 bases. The CDR3 loop spans 15 amino acids. With 5 bases clipped from V and 2 bases from J, the junction kept 7 bases outside the gene matches. The CDR3 here is CASSRSGGAPYEQYF. The CDR3 region has the DNA TGTGCCAGCAGTCGTAGCGGGGGCGCGCCCTACGAGCAGTACTTC.

This clonotype was counted between two and nine times. The rearrangement uses TRBV10-3 and TRBJ2-1; TRBD1 matches at 7 bases. The germline CDR1 and CDR2 sequences are ENHRY and SYGVKD. The CDR3 is 15 amino acids. With 10 bases clipped from V and 0 bases from J, the junction kept 9 bases outside the gene matches. CDR3 sequence (DNA): TGTGCCACCCGGGACAGCTGGAGCTCCTACAATGAGCAGTTCTTC. Its translation: CATRDSWSSYNEQFF.

This rearrangement joins TRBV5-1 to TRBJ2-5; D possibly corresponds to TRBD2 (5 bases). The CDR3 is made up of 13 amino acids. The germline gives CDR1 SGHRS, CDR2 YFSETQ. Trimming took 4 bases from V and 5 from J, leaving 12 bases between them. The CDR3 is CASSAGGEETQYF. The CDR3 DNA reads as TGCGCCAGCAGCGCCGGAGGCGAGGAGACCCAGTACTTC.

The chain has TRBV27 and TRBJ2-5, with 10 bases aligning to TRBD1. Per the germline V gene, CDR1 is MNHEY and CDR2 is SMNVEV (reference sequence). Germline trimming cut 5 bases from V and 5 bases from J; bases unmatched to any gene: 11. The CDR3 is 16 residues long. CDR3 amino acids: CASSPRTGGLGETQYF. The CDR3 DNA follows: TGTGCCAGCAGTCCAAGGACAGGGGGATTGGGCGAGACCCAGTACTTC.

This chain joins TRBV5-1 and TRBJ1-2; no firm D call. This CDR3 has 14 amino acids. CDR1 is SGHRS, CDR2 YFSETQ, per germline. The V and J ends lost 0 bases and 3 bases respectively, with 9 bases between them. In DNA, the CDR3 is TGCGCCAGCAGCTTGGACGGACCCCACTATGGCTACACCTTC. It codes for CASSLDGPHYGYTF.

The chain couples TRBV12-3 or TRBV12-4 to TRBJ2-7, with 7 bases matching TRBD2. This CDR3 is built from 16 residues. V was clipped by 6 bases and J by 0 bases; unmatched bases: 11. The CDR3 DNA is TGTGCCAGCAGGCAATTATCGCGGGGGAGCTCCTACGAGCAGTACTTC. Protein sequence: CASRQLSRGSSYEQYF.